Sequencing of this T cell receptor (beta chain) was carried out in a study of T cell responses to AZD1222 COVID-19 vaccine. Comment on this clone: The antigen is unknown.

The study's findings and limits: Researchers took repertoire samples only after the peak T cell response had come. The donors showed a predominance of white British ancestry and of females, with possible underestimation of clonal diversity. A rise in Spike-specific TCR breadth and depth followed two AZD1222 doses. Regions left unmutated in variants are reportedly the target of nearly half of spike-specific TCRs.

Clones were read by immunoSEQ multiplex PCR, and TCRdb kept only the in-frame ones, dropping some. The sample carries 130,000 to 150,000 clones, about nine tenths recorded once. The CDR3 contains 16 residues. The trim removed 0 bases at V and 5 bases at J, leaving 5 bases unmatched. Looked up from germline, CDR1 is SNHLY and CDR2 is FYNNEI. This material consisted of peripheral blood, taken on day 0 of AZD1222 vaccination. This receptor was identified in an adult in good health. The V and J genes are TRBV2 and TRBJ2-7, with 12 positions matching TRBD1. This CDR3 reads CASSEAGTGGIHEQYF. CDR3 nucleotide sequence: TGTGCCAGCAGTGAAGCCGGGACAGGGGGCATCCACGAGCAGTACTTC.